The 17 T cell receptor beta chains reported below all come from one sample, sequenced in a study of cytotoxic CD8 clonotypes in ibrutinib-treated CLL. Method: immunoSEQ multiplex PCR; TCRdb's copy keeps in-frame clones and lacks some. The data show roughly 45,000 clones, with over 50% seen just once and approximately 21% held by the top ten. The source was PBMCs, collected after 24 months of ibrutinib treatment. All receptors come from a human donor with chronic lymphocytic leukemia.

This chain links TRBV5-8 with TRBJ2-5, with TRBD1 identical over 7 bases. The CDR3 is 13 amino acids. V lost 4 bases and J lost 4; bases outside the gene matches: 4. Looked up from germline, CDR1 is SGHTS and CDR2 is YDEGEE. CDR3 in DNA: TGTGCCAGCAGCAACAGGGGTGGAGAGACCCAGTACTTC. Protein: CASSNRGGETQYF.

This chain links TRBV6-5 with TRBJ1-1; 10 bases match TRBD1. Trimming took 5 bases from V and 5 from J; bases not matched to a gene: 8. The CDR3 runs to 15 residues. The germline V gene has CDR1 MNHEY and CDR2 SVGAGI. The CDR3 sequence: CASSQSRDRGTEAFF. CDR3 nucleotide sequence: TGTGCCAGCAGTCAGAGCCGGGACAGGGGAACTGAAGCTTTCTTT.

The chain employs TRBV9 and TRBJ1-2, with a possible D match to TRBD1 (5 bases). There are 13 residues in the CDR3. Trimming removed 4 bases at V and 7 bases at J, with 14 bases between. The germline CDR1 and CDR2 sequences are SGDLS and YYNGEE. This CDR3 is CASSPSGASGYTF. CDR3 coding DNA: TGTGCCAGCAGCCCGAGTGGGGCGAGTGGCTACACCTTC.

In regard to this clone: With a far larger clone one base away, a read error is the likely cause. Other DNA sequences in the sample encode the same CDR3. This sequence joins TRBV7-3 and TRBJ2-7; TRBD1 agrees at 11 bases. V was clipped by 3 bases and J by 4 bases; unmatched bases: 5. The V gene's germline CDR1 is SGHTA and CDR2 FQGTGA. The CDR3 contains 15 residues. The CDR3 nucleotides read TGTGCCAGCAGCTTCGGACAGGGGGCTATTTACGAGCAGTACTTC. Its protein is CASSFGQGAIYEQYF.

In its sample, this clone was seen a few times. V usage is TRBV18 and J usage is TRBJ1-2; D is unclear. V was shortened by 6 bases and J by 8 bases, with 19 bases between the two germline ends. Germline V lookup: CDR1 KGHSH, CDR2 LQKENI. The CDR3 sequence is 14 residues long. CDR3 sequence: CASSPPQTLSGYTF. Here the CDR3 DNA reads TGTGCCAGCTCCCCCCCACAGACACTATCGGGCTACACCTTC.

This clone was recorded a few times. The chain uses TRBV9 and TRBJ2-3; 8 nucleotides match TRBD2. Germline V gene lookup returns CDR1 SGDLS and CDR2 YYNGEE. The trim removed 4 bases at V and 2 bases at J, leaving 12 bases unmatched. The CDR3 runs 17 residues. The chain's CDR3 is CASSTHGGAGDTDTQYF. In DNA, the CDR3 is TGTGCCAGCAGCACCCACGGGGGGGCTGGGGACACAGATACGCAGTATTTT. The full variable domain, in which reference TRBV9 and TRBJ2-3 provide the parts outside the CDR3, is DSGVTQTPKHLITATGQRVTLRCSPRSGDLSVYWYQQSLDQGLQFLIQYYNGEERAKGNILERFSAQQFPDLHSELNLSSLELGDSALYFCASSTHGGAGDTDTQYFGPGTRLTVL.

The gene calls are TRBV6-6 and TRBJ1-6, with D possibly matching TRBD1 (6 bases). The germline CDR1 and CDR2 sequences are MNHNY and SVGAGI (reference sequence). CDR3 length: 15 amino acids. The germline V and J ends were trimmed by 2 bases and 6 bases, with 11 bases remaining between them. The DNA of the CDR3 is TGTGCCAGCAGTTACGACCGGACAGCTAATTCACCCCTCCACTTT. Translating it yields CASSYDRTANSPLHF.

The chain employs TRBV5-6 and TRBJ2-7; 9 bases agree with TRBD2. The CDR3 totals 13 residues. CDR1 is SGHDT, CDR2 YYEEEE, per germline. V was pared by 0 bases and J by 10 bases, with 5 bases of the junction left unmatched. DNA of the CDR3: TGTGCCAGCAGCTTGGTGCGACTAGCGGAACAGTACTTC. Translation gives CASSLVRLAEQYF.

The chain carries TRBV5-1 and TRBJ1-1, with TRBD1 matching 8 bases. Germline V lookup: CDR1 SGHRS, CDR2 YFSETQ. The CDR3 is 14 amino acids. Trimming took 6 bases from V and 4 from J; bases not matched to a gene: 8. The DNA for the CDR3 is TGCGCCAGCACACAACAGGGGGGAGGCACTGAAGCTTTCTTT. Translated: CASTQQGGGTEAFF.

CDR3 coding DNA: TGTGCCAGCAGCTCTAAGGATACGCAGTATTTT. Translation: CASSSKDTQYF. This chain connects TRBV5-6 to TRBJ2-3; no clear D gene. Per germline, CDR1 SGHDT and CDR2 YYEEEE. This CDR3 comprises 11 residues. Trimming cost V 3 bases and J 6 bases, with 5 bases left between them.

This rearrangement joins TRBV5-1 to TRBJ1-1; D not certain. CDR3 length equals 11 residues. CDR1 and CDR2 from the germline V gene are SGHRS and YFSETQ. Trimming took off 4 bases at V and 11 bases at J, with 12 bases between the two ends. CDR3 DNA sequence: TGCGCCAGCAGCATAAACCCAAGGGCTTTCTTT. It is translated as CASSINPRAFF. Combining the CDR3 with reference TRBV5-1 and TRBJ1-1 gives the whole variable domain KAGVTQTPRYLIKTRGQQVTLSCSPISGHRSVSWYQQTPGQGLQFLFEYFSETQRNKGNFPGRFSGRQFSNSRSEMNVSTLELGDSALYLCASSINPRAFFGQGTRLTVV.

Judged by abundance, this clone is medium-sized. CDR3 amino acids: CASSFREFSGELFF. CDR3 sequence (DNA): TGTGCCAGCAGTTTTCGGGAGTTTAGCGGGGAGCTGTTTTTT. This chain connects TRBV27 to TRBJ2-2; TRBD2 is a possible D gene (6 bases). Trimming cost V 3 bases and J 7 bases, with 12 bases left between them. CDR3 length equals 14 residues. Looked up from germline, CDR1 is MNHEY and CDR2 is SMNVEV (reference sequence).

CDR3: CASSFSLAGSYNEQFF. In DNA form, the CDR3 reads TGTGCCAGCAGCTTTTCGCTAGCAGGCTCCTACAATGAGCAGTTCTTC. V gene TRBV7-9 combines with J gene TRBJ2-1; D may be TRBD2 (5 bases). V was clipped by 3 bases and J by 0 bases, with 12 bases between them. Germline V lookup: CDR1 SEHNR, CDR2 FQNEAQ (reference sequence). This CDR3 spans 16 amino acids.

This chain joins TRBV6-5 and TRBJ2-7; no clear D gene. V was clipped by 10 bases and J by 1 base, with 11 bases between them. Germline assignment: CDR1 MNHEY and CDR2 SVGAGI. The CDR3 has 12 amino acids. The CDR3 sequence: CATTGRSYEQYF. In nucleotides, the CDR3 is TGTGCCACCACTGGTAGGTCCTACGAGCAGTACTTC.

V is TRBV7-3 and J is TRBJ2-1; TRBD1 or TRBD2 may be the D gene (6 bases each). Trimming stripped 6 bases from V and 2 bases from J, with 8 bases between. Germline V CDR1 and CDR2: SGHTA, FQGTGA. The CDR3 contains 13 residues. For the CDR3, the DNA is TGTGCCAGCAGGGGGGGCCCCTACAATGAGCAGTTCTTC. It yields the protein CASRGGPYNEQFF.

By share, this clone ranks as medium-sized. The chain joins TRBV5-1 to TRBJ1-5; no clear D gene. The germline V and J ends were trimmed by 4 bases and 2 bases, with 13 bases remaining between them. The V gene's germline CDR1 is SGHRS and CDR2 YFSETQ. This CDR3 is built from 15 residues. In nucleotides, the CDR3 is TGCGCCAGCAGCCCGGCGTGGGGTGGCAATCAGCCCCAGCATTTT. The encoded protein is CASSPAWGGNQPQHF.

This chain connects TRBV27 to TRBJ1-5; TRBD1 agrees at 8 bases. Germline loops: CDR1 MNHEY, CDR2 SMNVEV (reference sequence). This CDR3 is 14 amino acids long. The junction had 11 bases not matched to a gene; V was cut back by 5 bases and J by 11 bases. The CDR3 DNA is TGTGCCAGCAGTGGCAGGGGGCCATCCTTGGCCCAGCATTTT. It encodes CASSGRGPSLAQHF.